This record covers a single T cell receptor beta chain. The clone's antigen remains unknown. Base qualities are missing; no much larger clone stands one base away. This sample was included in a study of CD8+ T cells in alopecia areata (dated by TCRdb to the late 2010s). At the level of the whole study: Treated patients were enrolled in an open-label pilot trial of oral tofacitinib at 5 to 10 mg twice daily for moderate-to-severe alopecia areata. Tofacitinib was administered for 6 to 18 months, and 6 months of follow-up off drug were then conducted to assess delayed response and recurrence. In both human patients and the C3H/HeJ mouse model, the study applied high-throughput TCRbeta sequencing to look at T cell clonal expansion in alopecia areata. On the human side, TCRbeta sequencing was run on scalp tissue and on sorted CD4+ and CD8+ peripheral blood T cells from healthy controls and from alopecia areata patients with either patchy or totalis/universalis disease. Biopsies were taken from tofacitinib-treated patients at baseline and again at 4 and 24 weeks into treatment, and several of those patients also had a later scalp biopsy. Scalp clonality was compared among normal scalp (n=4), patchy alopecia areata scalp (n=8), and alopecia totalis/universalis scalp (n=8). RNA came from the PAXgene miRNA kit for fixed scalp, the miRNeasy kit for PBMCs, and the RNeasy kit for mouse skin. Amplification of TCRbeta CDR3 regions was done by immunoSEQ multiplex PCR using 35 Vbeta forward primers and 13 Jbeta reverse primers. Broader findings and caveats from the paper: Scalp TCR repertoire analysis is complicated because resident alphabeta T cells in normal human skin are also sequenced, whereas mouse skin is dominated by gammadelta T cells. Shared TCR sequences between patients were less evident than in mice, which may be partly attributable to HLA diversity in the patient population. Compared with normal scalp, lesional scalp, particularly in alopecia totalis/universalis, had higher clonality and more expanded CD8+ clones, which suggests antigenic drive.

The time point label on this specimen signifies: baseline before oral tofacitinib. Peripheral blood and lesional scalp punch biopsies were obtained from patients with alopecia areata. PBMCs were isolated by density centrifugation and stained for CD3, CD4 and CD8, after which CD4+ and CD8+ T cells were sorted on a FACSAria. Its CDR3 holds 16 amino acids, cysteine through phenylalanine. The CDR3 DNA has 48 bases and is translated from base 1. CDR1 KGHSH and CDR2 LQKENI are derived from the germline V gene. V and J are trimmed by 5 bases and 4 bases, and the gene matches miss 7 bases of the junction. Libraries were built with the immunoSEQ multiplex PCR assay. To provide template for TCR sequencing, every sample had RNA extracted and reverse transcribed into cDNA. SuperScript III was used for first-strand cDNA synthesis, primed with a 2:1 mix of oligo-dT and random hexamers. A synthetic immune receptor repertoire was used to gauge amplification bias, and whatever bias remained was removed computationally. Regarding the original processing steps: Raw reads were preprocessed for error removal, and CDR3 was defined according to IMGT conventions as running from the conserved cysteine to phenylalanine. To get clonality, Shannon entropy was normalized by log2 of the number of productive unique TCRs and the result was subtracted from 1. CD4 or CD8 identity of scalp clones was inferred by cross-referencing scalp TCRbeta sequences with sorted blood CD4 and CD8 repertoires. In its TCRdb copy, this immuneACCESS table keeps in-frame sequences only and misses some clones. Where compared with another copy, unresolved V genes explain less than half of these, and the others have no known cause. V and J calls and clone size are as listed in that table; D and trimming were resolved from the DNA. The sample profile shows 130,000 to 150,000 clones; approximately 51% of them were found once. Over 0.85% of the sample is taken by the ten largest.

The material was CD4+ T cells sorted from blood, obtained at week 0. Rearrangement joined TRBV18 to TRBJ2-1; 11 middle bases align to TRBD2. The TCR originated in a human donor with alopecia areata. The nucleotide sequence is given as TGTGCCAGCTCAAGCCGACTAGCGGGATATTACAATGAGCAGTTCTTC. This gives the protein CASSSRLAGYYNEQFF.